Reported below is one T cell receptor beta chain. The sample is drawn from a study of blood T cell repertoires in COVID-19. Looking at the study overall: Samples taken during acute and convalescent COVID-19 were collected in the United States, Italy and Spain. In each case, the material was cDNA or gDNA derived from T cells, B-cell-depleted T cells, or PBMCs.

After removal of 4 bases from V and 9 bases from J, the junction contained 7 bases not matched to a gene. Germline loops: CDR1 SGHNT, CDR2 YYREEE (reference sequence). CDR3 size: 13 residues. This table comes from immunoSEQ multiplex PCR, and its TCRdb copy is limited to in-frame clones, with some not included. The data show under 300,000 clones, roughly 82% seen once. The sample consisted of peripheral blood. The chain couples TRBV5-4 to TRBJ1-1, with TRBD1 identical over 9 bases. The TCR sequence derives from an older man with acute or convalescent COVID-19. CDR3 sequence (DNA): TGTGCCAGCAGCGTACAGGGGGCCTGGCAAGCTTTCTTT. As protein: CASSVQGAWQAFF.